The rows below give T cell receptor beta chains drawn from one sample of a study of blood T cell repertoires in COVID-19. Generated by immunoSEQ multiplex PCR, the TCRdb table keeps only in-frame clones and is missing some. The table records 45,000 to 65,000 clones, around 80% of them present only once. The sample consisted of peripheral blood. The receptors stem from a man aged 40-50 years with acute or convalescent COVID-19. Both conserved end residues are part of each CDR3.

j_call | v_call | cdr3_aa
TRBJ1-1 | TRBV30 | CAFYRDVSSEAFF
TRBJ2-2 | TRBV9 | CASSSSVAGELFF
TRBJ2-7 | TRBV4-2 | CASSQDVTLTYEQYF
TRBJ2-3 | TRBV5-1 | CASSPGTSGRGDTQYF
TRBJ1-1 | TRBV10-1 | CASIHRCSMNTEAFF
TRBJ2-7 | TRBV6-5 | CASSQQAGAAYEQYF
TRBJ2-6 | TRBV6-6 | CASSLHDSGANVLTF
TRBJ1-3 | TRBV6-5 | CASSYEGVTGNTIYF
TRBJ2-5 | TRBV7-9 | CASSNTGSQETQYF
TRBJ2-5 | TRBV7-2 | CASSWTSGGETQYF
TRBJ1-2 | TRBV15 | CATSKGQTIYGYTF
TRBJ2-1 | TRBV5-4 | CASSSPGQGHNEQFF
TRBJ1-2 | TRBV4-2 | CASSQESQGAGYTF
TRBJ1-5 | TRBV21-1 | CASSKSCQGNQPQHF
TRBJ1-5 | TRBV2 | CASSVGGGKPQHF
TRBJ2-1 | TRBV2 | CASRGISGRRNEQFF
TRBJ1-2 | TRBV5-4 | CASSSTGLGGYTF
TRBJ2-2 | TRBV10-2 | CARPGQGNTGELFF
TRBJ2-2 | TRBV25-1 | CASSDPRRHTGELFF
TRBJ2-1 | TRBV7-2 | CASSWGLAFGEQFF
TRBJ1-6 | TRBV6-1 | CASSEALGGSPLHF
TRBJ1-3 | TRBV7-2 | CASSLTPGTGSGNTIYF
TRBJ2-7 | TRBV6-5 | CASNRDRAYEQYF
TRBJ1-1 | TRBV6-5 | CASSLDRVRTEAFF
TRBJ2-1 | TRBV10-2 | CAGSGQREGNEQFF
TRBJ1-5 | TRBV6-1 | CASSDGGQPQHF
TRBJ1-3 | TRBV7-8 | CASSLSPGAGNTIYF
TRBJ2-1 | TRBV6-5 | CASTGGSGRVSEQFF